A selection of T cell receptor beta chains follows, all from one sample in a study of blood T cell repertoires in COVID-19. Here immunoSEQ multiplex PCR was the method, and the copy in TCRdb shows in-frame clones only, minus some. The sample consists of roughly 150,000 clones, more than 80% of them appearing once. Sequenced: PBMCs or T cells enriched from blood (not recorded which). These receptor sequences come from a man aged 45-65 years who had recovered from COVID-19. Both conserved end residues are part of each CDR3. Each record gives: clone size, D gene, V gene, J gene, CDR3 DNA, CDR3 protein. The D gene is left open where the match is weak. The size field is filled for only some rows; it gives once, few, many or a size class.

clone_size: -
d_call: -
v_call: TRBV27
j_call: TRBJ2-1
cdr3_nt: TGTGCCAGCAGTCTGGGAGCCCCCGCGGATGAGCAGTTCTTC
cdr3_aa: CASSLGAPADEQFF

clone_size: -
d_call: TRBD1
v_call: TRBV30
j_call: TRBJ1-5
cdr3_nt: TGTGCCTGGGAAAACAGGGGCCTGGGGAATCAGCCCCAGCATTTT
cdr3_aa: CAWENRGLGNQPQHF

clone_size: -
d_call: TRBD1
v_call: TRBV15
j_call: TRBJ2-7
cdr3_nt: TGTGCCACCAGCAAACGGGACAGCTCCTACGAGCAGTACTTC
cdr3_aa: CATSKRDSSYEQYF

clone_size: -
d_call: -
v_call: TRBV5-4
j_call: TRBJ2-5
cdr3_nt: TGTGCCAGCAGCTTCGGTCTAGGAGAGCTGGAGACCCAGTACTTC
cdr3_aa: CASSFGLGELETQYF

clone_size: -
d_call: -
v_call: TRBV5-1
j_call: TRBJ1-4
cdr3_nt: TGCGCCAGCAGCTTGGGTCCAGGGTTGGTAAAACTGTTTTTT
cdr3_aa: CASSLGPGLVKLFF

clone_size: once
d_call: -
v_call: TRBV24-1
j_call: TRBJ2-1
cdr3_nt: TGTGCCACCAGTGATTTGGATAGTTTTGACAATGAGCAGTTCTTC
cdr3_aa: CATSDLDSFDNEQFF

clone_size: -
d_call: -
v_call: TRBV5-6
j_call: TRBJ1-1
cdr3_nt: TGTGCCAGCAGCTTAAGAGGGACTGAAGCTTTCTTT
cdr3_aa: CASSLRGTEAFF

clone_size: -
d_call: TRBD2
v_call: TRBV11-3
j_call: TRBJ2-5
cdr3_nt: TGTGCCAGCAGCTTTGGAGCGGGACCCCAGGAGACCCAGTACTTC
cdr3_aa: CASSFGAGPQETQYF

clone_size: -
d_call: -
v_call: TRBV18
j_call: TRBJ1-2
cdr3_nt: TGTGCCAGCTCACCACCGTGGACAGCCGGGGATGGCTACACCTTC
cdr3_aa: CASSPPWTAGDGYTF

clone_size: -
d_call: -
v_call: TRBV2
j_call: TRBJ1-1
cdr3_nt: TGTGCCAGCAACCGGGGCACTGAAGCTTTCTTT
cdr3_aa: CASNRGTEAFF

clone_size: -
d_call: TRBD1
v_call: TRBV10-3
j_call: TRBJ1-1
cdr3_nt: TGTGCCATCAAGGGACAGCAGGACACTGAAGCTTTCTTT
cdr3_aa: CAIKGQQDTEAFF

clone_size: -
d_call: TRBD2
v_call: TRBV18
j_call: TRBJ2-1
cdr3_nt: TGTGCCAGCTCACCAATAGGGCTAGCGGGGGGATCATACAATGAGCAGTTCTTC
cdr3_aa: CASSPIGLAGGSYNEQFF

clone_size: -
d_call: -
v_call: TRBV7-9
j_call: TRBJ1-3
cdr3_nt: TGTGCCAGCAGCCGTGTGGGAAACACCATATATTTT
cdr3_aa: CASSRVGNTIYF

clone_size: -
d_call: -
v_call: TRBV24-1
j_call: TRBJ2-1
cdr3_nt: TGTGCCACCAGTGATTTCCTGCCTGACAGCTACAATGAGCAGTTCTTC
cdr3_aa: CATSDFLPDSYNEQFF

clone_size: once
d_call: -
v_call: TRBV12-3/TRBV12-4
j_call: TRBJ2-3
cdr3_nt: TGTGCCAGCAGTTTCGAGTTCACAGATACGCAGTATTTT
cdr3_aa: CASSFEFTDTQYF

clone_size: few
d_call: -
v_call: TRBV5-6
j_call: TRBJ1-4
cdr3_nt: TGTGCCAGCAGCTTGGGGAGTACCGAAAAACTGTTTTTT
cdr3_aa: CASSLGSTEKLFF

clone_size: -
d_call: -
v_call: TRBV4-3
j_call: TRBJ1-2
cdr3_nt: TGCGCCAGCAGCCAAGATGGGCAGGGCTATGGCTACACCTTC
cdr3_aa: CASSQDGQGYGYTF

clone_size: -
d_call: -
v_call: TRBV10-3
j_call: TRBJ1-5
cdr3_nt: TGTGCCATCAGTGAACAGGTGGAGAATCAGCCCCAGCATTTT
cdr3_aa: CAISEQVENQPQHF

clone_size: -
d_call: TRBD1
v_call: TRBV6-5
j_call: TRBJ1-1
cdr3_nt: TGTGCCAGCAGAGACAGGGGGCCGGTTGGAGCTTTCTTT
cdr3_aa: CASRDRGPVGAFF

clone_size: -
d_call: TRBD2
v_call: TRBV28
j_call: TRBJ2-7
cdr3_nt: TGTGCCAGCAGTCTCACTAGCGGGAGTAGGGGCGAGCAGTACTTC
cdr3_aa: CASSLTSGSRGEQYF

clone_size: -
d_call: -
v_call: TRBV14
j_call: TRBJ1-2
cdr3_nt: TGTGCCAGCAGCCAAGATTGGGCAGGGGTCCCAAGGGGCTACACCTTC
cdr3_aa: CASSQDWAGVPRGYTF

clone_size: once
d_call: -
v_call: TRBV4-1
j_call: TRBJ1-5
cdr3_nt: TGCGCCAGCAGCCAGGGGCACGGCGATCAGCCCCAGCATTTT
cdr3_aa: CASSQGHGDQPQHF

clone_size: -
d_call: -
v_call: TRBV7-2
j_call: TRBJ1-6
cdr3_nt: TGTGCCAGCAGCAACCGGGACTCTCATAATTCACCCCTCCACTTT
cdr3_aa: CASSNRDSHNSPLHF

clone_size: -
d_call: -
v_call: TRBV19
j_call: TRBJ2-1
cdr3_nt: TGTGCCAGTAAGACCGCGGATAACAATGAGCAGTTCTTC
cdr3_aa: CASKTADNNEQFF

clone_size: -
d_call: TRBD1
v_call: TRBV7-9
j_call: TRBJ2-4
cdr3_nt: TGTGCCAGCAGCCCATCGTATGGGACAGGGTCCAAAAACATTCAGTACTTC
cdr3_aa: CASSPSYGTGSKNIQYF

clone_size: -
d_call: TRBD2
v_call: TRBV9
j_call: TRBJ2-6
cdr3_nt: TGTGCCAGCAGCCGTGAACCGGGGGGACTAGCGGGAATTGGGGCCAACGTCCTGACTTTC
cdr3_aa: CASSREPGGLAGIGANVLTF

clone_size: -
d_call: -
v_call: TRBV2
j_call: TRBJ2-7
cdr3_nt: TGTGCCAGCAGTGAAGTCCCGGGACACGGGGACTTC
cdr3_aa: CASSEVPGHGDF

clone_size: -
d_call: TRBD1
v_call: TRBV2
j_call: TRBJ1-4
cdr3_nt: TGTGCCAGCAGTTGGGACAGGGGAAGAGAAAAACTGTTTTTT
cdr3_aa: CASSWDRGREKLFF

clone_size: -
d_call: TRBD2
v_call: TRBV11-3
j_call: TRBJ2-3
cdr3_nt: TGTGCCAGCAGCCTCCGGACTAGCGGCGCGGGCACAGATACGCAGTATTTT
cdr3_aa: CASSLRTSGAGTDTQYF

clone_size: -
d_call: -
v_call: TRBV4-3
j_call: TRBJ1-2
cdr3_nt: TGCGCCAGCAGCCAAGATCAAACAGGGACTGGCTACACCTTC
cdr3_aa: CASSQDQTGTGYTF

clone_size: once
d_call: TRBD1
v_call: TRBV3-1/TRBV3-2
j_call: TRBJ2-3
cdr3_nt: TGTGCCAGCAGCCAAGAGGAGGGGACAGGGCGGGCAGATACGCAGTATTTT
cdr3_aa: CASSQEEGTGRADTQYF

clone_size: -
d_call: -
v_call: TRBV28
j_call: TRBJ1-3
cdr3_nt: TGTGCCAGCGGCCTACTACAGGGCGGAAACACCATATATTTT
cdr3_aa: CASGLLQGGNTIYF

clone_size: -
d_call: -
v_call: TRBV19
j_call: TRBJ2-1
cdr3_nt: TGTGCCAGTAGTATCTTCTCGAATGAGCAGTTCTTC
cdr3_aa: CASSIFSNEQFF

clone_size: -
d_call: TRBD1
v_call: TRBV29-1
j_call: TRBJ1-1
cdr3_nt: TGCAGCGTCGGGACAGGGGGTACGGCTGAAGCTTTCTTT
cdr3_aa: CSVGTGGTAEAFF

clone_size: -
d_call: TRBD2
v_call: TRBV4-3
j_call: TRBJ2-1
cdr3_nt: TGCGCCAGCAGCCAAGAACTAGCGGGAGACAGTGAGCAGTTCTTC
cdr3_aa: CASSQELAGDSEQFF

clone_size: once
d_call: -
v_call: TRBV19
j_call: TRBJ2-5
cdr3_nt: TGTGCCAGTAGTATTTCGACAGGGAGGAAGACCCAGTACTTC
cdr3_aa: CASSISTGRKTQYF

clone_size: -
d_call: -
v_call: TRBV7-6
j_call: TRBJ1-1
cdr3_nt: TGTGCCAGCAGCTTACGCGGGGGGACTGAAGCTTTCTTT
cdr3_aa: CASSLRGGTEAFF

clone_size: once
d_call: -
v_call: TRBV10-3
j_call: TRBJ1-4
cdr3_nt: TGTGCCATCAGCGCGCGGGGGATTAATGAAAAACTGTTTTTT
cdr3_aa: CAISARGINEKLFF

clone_size: -
d_call: TRBD2
v_call: TRBV7-8
j_call: TRBJ2-3
cdr3_nt: TGTGCCAGCAGCTTTCAGCGGGGGGGCACCGATACGCAGTATTTT
cdr3_aa: CASSFQRGGTDTQYF

clone_size: -
d_call: -
v_call: TRBV19
j_call: TRBJ2-5
cdr3_nt: TGTGCCAGTAGTACAGGGAAAGAGACCCAGTACTTC
cdr3_aa: CASSTGKETQYF

clone_size: -
d_call: -
v_call: TRBV4-3
j_call: TRBJ2-2
cdr3_nt: TGCGCCAGCAGCCCCCGACTAGAGGGGATCGGGGAGCTGTTTTTT
cdr3_aa: CASSPRLEGIGELFF

clone_size: -
d_call: -
v_call: TRBV5-1
j_call: TRBJ1-2
cdr3_nt: TGCGCCAGCAGCGCTCTAACAGGGAACTATGGCTACACCTTC
cdr3_aa: CASSALTGNYGYTF

clone_size: -
d_call: TRBD1
v_call: TRBV4-1
j_call: TRBJ1-2
cdr3_nt: TGCGCCAGCAGCCGGACAGGAAGATATGGCTACACCTTC
cdr3_aa: CASSRTGRYGYTF

clone_size: -
d_call: TRBD2
v_call: TRBV3-1/TRBV3-2
j_call: TRBJ2-5
cdr3_nt: TGTGCCAGCAGCCCCCGAGGTGCGGGGGGAGGGAGAGAGACCCAGTACTTC
cdr3_aa: CASSPRGAGGGRETQYF

clone_size: -
d_call: -
v_call: TRBV19
j_call: TRBJ2-7
cdr3_nt: TGTGCCAGTAGTTCGCCCGGGGGCTACGAGCAGTACTTC
cdr3_aa: CASSSPGGYEQYF

clone_size: few
d_call: -
v_call: TRBV5-6
j_call: TRBJ2-2
cdr3_nt: TGTGCCAGCAGCATAGCAGGGTTTTCCGGGGAGCTGTTTTTT
cdr3_aa: CASSIAGFSGELFF

clone_size: -
d_call: TRBD1
v_call: TRBV25-1
j_call: TRBJ1-4
cdr3_nt: TGTGCCAGCAGTGACCCTGACAGGGACGAAAAACTGTTTTTT
cdr3_aa: CASSDPDRDEKLFF

clone_size: few
d_call: -
v_call: TRBV6-5
j_call: TRBJ2-2
cdr3_nt: TGTGCCAGCAGTTCAAGTGTCACTACCGGGGAGCTGTTTTTT
cdr3_aa: CASSSSVTTGELFF

clone_size: -
d_call: -
v_call: TRBV7-3
j_call: TRBJ2-2
cdr3_nt: TGTGCCAGCAGCCCAACTCGGGAGCGCACCGGGGAGCTGTTTTTT
cdr3_aa: CASSPTRERTGELFF

clone_size: -
d_call: -
v_call: TRBV30
j_call: TRBJ1-1
cdr3_nt: TGTGCCTGGATCCGGACTAGCCTGAACACTGAAGCTTTCTTT
cdr3_aa: CAWIRTSLNTEAFF

clone_size: -
d_call: TRBD1
v_call: TRBV5-1
j_call: TRBJ2-3
cdr3_nt: TGCGCCAGCAGCTCCACAACAGGGGTCACAAATACGCAGTATTTT
cdr3_aa: CASSSTTGVTNTQYF

clone_size: -
d_call: -
v_call: TRBV24-1
j_call: TRBJ1-6
cdr3_nt: TGTGCCACCAGTGATAGGAGGGGATCACCCCTCCACTTT
cdr3_aa: CATSDRRGSPLHF

clone_size: -
d_call: TRBD1
v_call: TRBV3-1/TRBV3-2
j_call: TRBJ2-7
cdr3_nt: TGTGCCAGCAGGTTCCGGGACAGGTCCTACGAGCAGTACTTC
cdr3_aa: CASRFRDRSYEQYF

clone_size: -
d_call: TRBD2
v_call: TRBV11-3
j_call: TRBJ2-7
cdr3_nt: TGTGCCAGCAGCTTAGATTGGCGGGGGACCGGGCCCCCCTCCTACGAGCAGTACTTC
cdr3_aa: CASSLDWRGTGPPSYEQYF

clone_size: -
d_call: -
v_call: TRBV5-1
j_call: TRBJ2-5
cdr3_nt: TGCGCCAGCAGCTTGTTGGGGACAACCGAAGAGACCCAGTACTTC
cdr3_aa: CASSLLGTTEETQYF

clone_size: -
d_call: -
v_call: TRBV24-1
j_call: TRBJ1-5
cdr3_nt: TGTGCCACCAGTGCTTCTGGAGTGGGGGTTCAGGGACTCGTAAAGCCCCAGCATTTT
cdr3_aa: CATSASGVGVQGLVKPQHF

clone_size: -
d_call: TRBD2
v_call: TRBV5-1
j_call: TRBJ2-1
cdr3_nt: TGCGCCAGCAGCTTTCGGGGGAGGGAGGTCAATGAGCAGTTCTTC
cdr3_aa: CASSFRGREVNEQFF

clone_size: -
d_call: -
v_call: TRBV28
j_call: TRBJ1-2
cdr3_nt: TGTGCCAGCAGTTTAGACTTGGTAAAGGGCTACACCTTC
cdr3_aa: CASSLDLVKGYTF

clone_size: once
d_call: -
v_call: TRBV28
j_call: TRBJ1-2
cdr3_nt: TGTGCCAGCAGTTACCGGGGAGTTGGCTACACCTTC
cdr3_aa: CASSYRGVGYTF